This is a list of T cell receptor beta chains from one sample in a study of cytomegalovirus exposure and HLA in healthy donors. The data were produced by immunoSEQ multiplex PCR, yet TCRdb's version contains in-frame clones alone and is incomplete. The sample lists about 160,000 clones; 80% were seen once. The sample was PBMCs. The receptors shown here come from a man aged 25 to 45 in good health and CMV-seronegative. CDR3s include the opening cysteine and the closing phenylalanine or tryptophan. D genes are given only for firm matches. Rows give clone size only sometimes, using once, few, many, or a class for an expanded clone.

j_gene | v_gene | d_gene | abundance | CDR3nt | CDR3aa
TRBJ2-7 | TRBV14 | NA | few | TGTGCCAGCAGCCTGCGCAGGGGAAATACCTACGAGCAGTACTTC | CASSLRRGNTYEQYF
TRBJ2-1 | TRBV5-1 | TRBD1 | NA | TGCGCCAGCAGCTTCGGACAGGGAGGTTCGATTGAGCAGTTCTTC | CASSFGQGGSIEQFF
TRBJ2-7 | TRBV2 | NA | NA | TGTGCCAGCAGTGAAGCGCGGGAGCAGTACTTC | CASSEAREQYF
TRBJ2-5 | TRBV27 | TRBD1 | NA | TGTGCCAGCAGTTTATCGACAGGGGGCTTTGAGACCCAGTACTTC | CASSLSTGGFETQYF
TRBJ2-5 | TRBV5-5 | TRBD1 | NA | TGTGCCAGCAGCTTACCGGGACAGGGGAGGCAGACCCAGTACTTC | CASSLPGQGRQTQYF
TRBJ2-7 | TRBV27 | TRBD1 | few | TGTGCCAGCAGTGTAGGCCCGGGGGACAGGGTATCCCACGAGCAGTACTTC | CASSVGPGDRVSHEQYF
TRBJ2-3 | TRBV9 | NA | NA | TGTGCCAGCAGCGTAGACTTGGACAGTATCACAGATACGCAGTATTTT | CASSVDLDSITDTQYF
TRBJ2-7 | TRBV28 | NA | NA | TGTGCCAGCAGCCCCCGACAGCACCTCTCCTACGAGCAGTACTTC | CASSPRQHLSYEQYF
TRBJ1-4 | TRBV5-4 | TRBD1 | NA | TGTGCCAGCAGCCTTAGACAGGGAGCTAATGAAAAACTGTTTTTT | CASSLRQGANEKLFF
TRBJ1-5 | TRBV28 | TRBD1 | NA | TGTGCCAGCAGTTGGGATACAGGGGCCGTCCCCTATAGCAATCAGCCCCAGCATTTT | CASSWDTGAVPYSNQPQHF
TRBJ2-1 | TRBV6-5 | TRBD1 | NA | TGTGCCACACACGCAGGGGGCTTGGTCAATGAGCAGTTCTTC | CATHAGGLVNEQFF
TRBJ1-5 | TRBV7-9 | NA | few | TGTGCCAGCAGCTTAGTCGGGCTGCAGGGTTACAATCAGCCCCAGCATTTT | CASSLVGLQGYNQPQHF
TRBJ2-1 | TRBV9 | TRBD2 | few | TGTGCCAGCAGCGAGACTAGCGGGGCGAGCTCCTACAATGAGCAGTTCTTC | CASSETSGASSYNEQFF
TRBJ1-3 | TRBV6-5 | NA | NA | TGTGCCAGCAGTCGGGACACCCGCTCTGGAAACACCATATATTTT | CASSRDTRSGNTIYF
TRBJ2-1 | TRBV10-2 | TRBD1 | NA | TGCGCCAGCATCCCGGGACAGCTCTCCTACAATGAGCAGTTCTTC | CASIPGQLSYNEQFF
TRBJ1-1 | TRBV5-1 | NA | NA | TGCGCCAGCAGGGTCCAAGGACAGCCTCCCTTGCTAGCTTTCTTT | CASRVQGQPPLLAFF
TRBJ2-7 | TRBV7-6 | NA | few | TGTGCCAGCAGCTTAGCTGGGCCGGACTACGAGCAGTACTTC | CASSLAGPDYEQYF
TRBJ2-1 | TRBV7-6 | NA | NA | TGTGCCAGCAGCTCCCCCGGTAGGAGTGGGGAGCAGTTCTTC | CASSSPGRSGEQFF
TRBJ2-5 | TRBV7-9 | NA | NA | TGTGCCAGCAGCTTAGCATCAGGCCAAGAGACCCAGTACTTC | CASSLASGQETQYF
TRBJ1-1 | TRBV19 | NA | NA | TGTGCCAGTATCCCGGTACTAGGGAACACTGAAGCTTTCTTT | CASIPVLGNTEAFF
TRBJ2-1 | TRBV19 | NA | NA | TGTGCCAGTAGTATAGATGAGGAGAGCTCCTACAATGAGCAGTTCTTC | CASSIDEESSYNEQFF
TRBJ1-6 | TRBV28 | NA | NA | TGTGCCAGCAGTGCAGGTTCACCCCTCCACTTT | CASSAGSPLHF
TRBJ1-2 | TRBV7-9 | NA | NA | TGTTCCAGCACCTTAGGACAGAACTATGGCTACACCTTC | CSSTLGQNYGYTF
TRBJ2-7 | TRBV28 | NA | NA | TGTGCCAGCAGTTTTAATGGAGCCTACGAGCAGTACTTC | CASSFNGAYEQYF
TRBJ2-7 | TRBV6-5 | NA | NA | TGTGCCAGCCGTCGCGGTCCCCACGAGCAGTACTTC | CASRRGPHEQYF
TRBJ1-1 | TRBV7-2 | NA | NA | TGTGCCAGCAGCTTAGGGCCTCCAGGGTCGAACACTGGAGCTTTCTTT | CASSLGPPGSNTGAFF
TRBJ1-2 | TRBV7-8 | NA | NA | TGTGCCAGCAGCTTGTCCGGGACTGTATATGGCTACACCTTC | CASSLSGTVYGYTF
TRBJ1-1 | TRBV6-5 | NA | NA | TGTGCCAGCAACCAACAGGCCATGAACACTGAAGCTTTCTTT | CASNQQAMNTEAFF
TRBJ1-2 | TRBV27 | TRBD1 | NA | TGTGCCAGCAGTCTCATGACAGGGGGCACCTATGGCTACACCTTC | CASSLMTGGTYGYTF
TRBJ2-7 | TRBV23-1 | NA | few | TGCGCCAGCAGTCAATCGATAGAGACAGACTACGAGCAGTACTTC | CASSQSIETDYEQYF
TRBJ1-2 | TRBV10-3 | TRBD1 | once | TGTGCCACCTTCGGGACAGACTTCCTCCCCACTAACTATGGCTACACCTTC | CATFGTDFLPTNYGYTF
TRBJ2-1 | TRBV5-1 | NA | NA | TGCGCCAGCCTGAATGAGCAGTTCTTC | CASLNEQFF
TRBJ2-1 | TRBV25-1 | TRBD1 | NA | TGTGCCAGCAGTGCCCGGGACAGGGCGGGCAATGAGCAGTTCTTC | CASSARDRAGNEQFF